The rows below give T cell receptor beta chains drawn from one sample of a study of blood T cell repertoires in COVID-19. Assay: immunoSEQ multiplex PCR; the TCRdb copy retains only in-frame clones and omits some. The sample has hundreds of thousands of clones, around 88% seen once. The sample was peripheral blood. The source of these receptors is a woman in her twenties or thirties with acute or convalescent COVID-19. Both conserved end residues are part of each CDR3. The order of the fields is clone size, J gene, V gene, CDR3 protein. Where a row states a size, it is once, few, many or the class of an expanded clone; other rows omit it.

abundance: .
j_gene: TRBJ1-4
v_gene: TRBV19
CDR3aa: CASSIGGELFF

abundance: .
j_gene: TRBJ2-1
v_gene: TRBV4-1
CDR3aa: CASSQEGSSYNEQFF

abundance: .
j_gene: TRBJ2-5
v_gene: TRBV6-1
CDR3aa: CASSALRGDRQETQYF

abundance: .
j_gene: TRBJ1-2
v_gene: TRBV29-1
CDR3aa: CSVESGGRGYTF

abundance: .
j_gene: TRBJ1-2
v_gene: TRBV28
CDR3aa: CASSSHRGRSHYGYTF

abundance: .
j_gene: TRBJ2-5
v_gene: TRBV28
CDR3aa: CASRVTAETQYF

abundance: once
j_gene: TRBJ2-3
v_gene: TRBV7-3
CDR3aa: CASSLKPGLAGGYTDTQYF

abundance: .
j_gene: TRBJ2-3
v_gene: TRBV4-1
CDR3aa: CASSRRLVSDTQYF

abundance: .
j_gene: TRBJ2-5
v_gene: TRBV9
CDR3aa: CASSARVDQETQYF

abundance: .
j_gene: TRBJ1-1
v_gene: TRBV5-5
CDR3aa: CASSFRTENTEAFF

abundance: .
j_gene: TRBJ1-2
v_gene: TRBV5-1
CDR3aa: CASSLDRGTSYGYTF

abundance: .
j_gene: TRBJ2-5
v_gene: TRBV7-9
CDR3aa: CASSLVSRGETQYF

abundance: .
j_gene: TRBJ2-3
v_gene: TRBV19
CDR3aa: CASSKDVAATDTQYF

abundance: .
j_gene: TRBJ1-2
v_gene: TRBV6-5
CDR3aa: CASRRDGYYGYTF

abundance: once
j_gene: TRBJ1-1
v_gene: TRBV21-1
CDR3aa: CARNGGLNTEAFF

abundance: .
j_gene: TRBJ1-2
v_gene: TRBV4-1
CDR3aa: CASSQGGQSYYGYTF

abundance: .
j_gene: TRBJ2-7
v_gene: TRBV24-1
CDR3aa: CATSDSRDRVYEQYF

abundance: .
j_gene: TRBJ2-5
v_gene: TRBV11-3
CDR3aa: CASSHPRGLGYF

abundance: .
j_gene: TRBJ1-1
v_gene: TRBV19
CDR3aa: CASLSWSTEAFF

abundance: once
j_gene: TRBJ2-1
v_gene: TRBV30
CDR3aa: CAWSLSFDEQFF

abundance: .
j_gene: TRBJ1-2
v_gene: TRBV23-1
CDR3aa: CASRPDRAYGYTF

abundance: .
j_gene: TRBJ1-2
v_gene: TRBV7-8
CDR3aa: CASSLVTGGSGYTF

abundance: .
j_gene: TRBJ2-3
v_gene: TRBV12-5
CDR3aa: CASGPTSSRGGLDTQYF

abundance: .
j_gene: TRBJ2-1
v_gene: TRBV4-1
CDR3aa: CASSQEHRVGDEQFF

abundance: .
j_gene: TRBJ1-1
v_gene: TRBV18
CDR3aa: CASSPSSRGTEAFF

abundance: .
j_gene: TRBJ1-1
v_gene: TRBV5-1
CDR3aa: CASSPGEGEAFF

abundance: few
j_gene: TRBJ2-1
v_gene: TRBV3-1/TRBV3-2
CDR3aa: CASSARGATSGGYNEQFF

abundance: once
j_gene: TRBJ2-3
v_gene: TRBV5-6
CDR3aa: CASSSAVGGLLDTQYF

abundance: few
j_gene: TRBJ1-4
v_gene: TRBV5-4
CDR3aa: CASSFGGTTNEKLFF

abundance: .
j_gene: TRBJ1-2
v_gene: TRBV6-4
CDR3aa: CASSGWQSLYGYTF

abundance: once
j_gene: TRBJ2-5
v_gene: TRBV28
CDR3aa: CASTLQGQMKTQYF

abundance: once
j_gene: TRBJ2-5
v_gene: TRBV10-3
CDR3aa: CAISVGTSVGTQYF

abundance: once
j_gene: TRBJ2-7
v_gene: TRBV28
CDR3aa: CASSPDPRDEQYF

abundance: .
j_gene: TRBJ1-1
v_gene: TRBV21-1
CDR3aa: CASSKENLMNTEAFF

abundance: .
j_gene: TRBJ2-1
v_gene: TRBV3-1/TRBV3-2
CDR3aa: CASSRTSGGNNEQFF

abundance: once
j_gene: TRBJ2-7
v_gene: TRBV5-1
CDR3aa: CASSPISPVYEQYF

abundance: .
j_gene: TRBJ1-1
v_gene: TRBV28
CDR3aa: CASSLSPVQNTEAFF

abundance: .
j_gene: TRBJ2-5
v_gene: TRBV28
CDR3aa: CASSTPGATETQYF

abundance: .
j_gene: TRBJ2-3
v_gene: TRBV2
CDR3aa: CASALATGGTDTQYF

abundance: .
j_gene: TRBJ2-7
v_gene: TRBV9
CDR3aa: CASSRTGSGEQYF

abundance: .
j_gene: TRBJ2-7
v_gene: TRBV27
CDR3aa: CASSYATNYEQYF

abundance: .
j_gene: TRBJ2-1
v_gene: TRBV4-1
CDR3aa: CASSQRENNEQFF

abundance: .
j_gene: TRBJ1-5
v_gene: TRBV29-1
CDR3aa: CSVSTNSNQPQHF

abundance: .
j_gene: TRBJ2-1
v_gene: TRBV28
CDR3aa: CATAASGDYNEQFF

abundance: .
j_gene: TRBJ2-1
v_gene: TRBV10-1
CDR3aa: CASSEGRNSYNEQFF